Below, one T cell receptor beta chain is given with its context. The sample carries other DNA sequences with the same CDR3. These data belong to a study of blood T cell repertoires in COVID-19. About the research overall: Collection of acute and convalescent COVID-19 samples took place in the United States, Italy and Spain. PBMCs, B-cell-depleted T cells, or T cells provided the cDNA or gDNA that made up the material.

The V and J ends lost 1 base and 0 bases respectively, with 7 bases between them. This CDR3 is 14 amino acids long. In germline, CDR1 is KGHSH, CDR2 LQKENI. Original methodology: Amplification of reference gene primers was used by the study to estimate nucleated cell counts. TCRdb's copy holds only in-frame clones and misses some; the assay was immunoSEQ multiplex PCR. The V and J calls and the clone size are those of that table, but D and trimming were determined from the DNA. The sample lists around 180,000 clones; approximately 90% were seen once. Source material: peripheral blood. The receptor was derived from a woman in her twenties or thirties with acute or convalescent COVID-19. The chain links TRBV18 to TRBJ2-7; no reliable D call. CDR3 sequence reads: CASSPLRSSYEQYF. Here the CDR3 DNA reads TGTGCCAGCTCACCACTCCGTAGCTCCTACGAGCAGTACTTC.